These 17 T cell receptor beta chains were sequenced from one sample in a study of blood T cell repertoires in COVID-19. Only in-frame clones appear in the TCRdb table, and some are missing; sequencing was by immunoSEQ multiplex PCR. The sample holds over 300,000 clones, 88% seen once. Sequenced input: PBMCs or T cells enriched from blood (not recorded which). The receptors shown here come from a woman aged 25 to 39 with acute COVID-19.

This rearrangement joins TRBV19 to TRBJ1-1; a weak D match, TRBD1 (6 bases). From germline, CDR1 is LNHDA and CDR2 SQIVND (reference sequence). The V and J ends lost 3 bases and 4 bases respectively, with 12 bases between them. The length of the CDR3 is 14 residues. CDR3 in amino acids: CASSMRGEGTEAFF. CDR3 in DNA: TGTGCCAGTAGTATGAGGGGGGAGGGCACTGAAGCTTTCTTT.

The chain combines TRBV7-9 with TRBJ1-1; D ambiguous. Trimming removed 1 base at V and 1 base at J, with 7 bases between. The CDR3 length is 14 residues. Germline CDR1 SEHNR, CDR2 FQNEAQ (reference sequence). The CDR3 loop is CASSLVNSNTEAFF. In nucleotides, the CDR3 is TGTGCCAGCAGCTTAGTAAATTCGAACACTGAAGCTTTCTTT.

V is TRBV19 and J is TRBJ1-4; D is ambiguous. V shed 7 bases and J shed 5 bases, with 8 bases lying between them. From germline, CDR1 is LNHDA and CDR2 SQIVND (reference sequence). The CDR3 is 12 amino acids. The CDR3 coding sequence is TGTGCCAGTAATGCAGTGAATGAAAAACTGTTTTTT. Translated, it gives CASNAVNEKLFF.

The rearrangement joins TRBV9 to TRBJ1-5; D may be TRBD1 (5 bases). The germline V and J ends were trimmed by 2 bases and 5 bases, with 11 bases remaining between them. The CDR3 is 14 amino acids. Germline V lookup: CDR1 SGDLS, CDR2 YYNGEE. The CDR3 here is CASSVGRADQPQHF. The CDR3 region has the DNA TGTGCCAGCAGCGTCGGCAGGGCGGATCAGCCCCAGCATTTT.

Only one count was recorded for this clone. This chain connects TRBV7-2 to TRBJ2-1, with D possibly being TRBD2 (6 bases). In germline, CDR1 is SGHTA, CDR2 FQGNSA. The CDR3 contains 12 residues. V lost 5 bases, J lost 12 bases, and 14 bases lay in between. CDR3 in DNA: TGTGCCAGCAGCCACGGGACTCCCTTGCAGTTCTTC. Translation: CASSHGTPLQFF.

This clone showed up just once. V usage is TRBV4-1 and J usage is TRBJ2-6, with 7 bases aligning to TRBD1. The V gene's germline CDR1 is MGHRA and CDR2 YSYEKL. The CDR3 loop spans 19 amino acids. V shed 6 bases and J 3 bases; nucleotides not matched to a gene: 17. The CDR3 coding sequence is TGCGCCAGCAGACCCACTGGCGAGGCAGGGGGTGGTGGGGCCAACGTCCTGACTTTC. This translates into CASRPTGEAGGGGANVLTF.

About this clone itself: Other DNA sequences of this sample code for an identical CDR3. Here the CDR3 reads CASSLGGGPYEQYF. The CDR3 DNA reads as TGTGCCAGCAGCTTGGGGGGGGGACCCTACGAGCAGTACTTC. V is TRBV5-4 and J is TRBJ2-7; 7 bases are shared with TRBD2. J was trimmed by 2 bases and V by 0 bases; bases with no gene match: 2. The CDR3 is made up of 14 amino acids. Germline V gene data show CDR1 as SGHNT and CDR2 as YYREEE (reference sequence). The entire variable domain, with the rest obtained from reference TRBV5-4 and TRBJ2-7, is as follows: ETGVTQSPTHLIKTRGQQVTLRCSSQSGHNTVSWYQQALGQGPQFIFQYYREEENGRGNFPPRFSGLQFPNYSSELNVNALELDDSALYLCASSLGGGPYEQYFGPGTRLTVT.

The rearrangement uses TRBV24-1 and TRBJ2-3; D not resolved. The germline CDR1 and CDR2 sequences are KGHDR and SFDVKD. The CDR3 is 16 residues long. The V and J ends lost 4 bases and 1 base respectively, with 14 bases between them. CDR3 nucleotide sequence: TGTGCCACCAGTGAACCCGGGTCCTTTCGCACAGATACGCAGTATTTT. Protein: CATSEPGSFRTDTQYF.

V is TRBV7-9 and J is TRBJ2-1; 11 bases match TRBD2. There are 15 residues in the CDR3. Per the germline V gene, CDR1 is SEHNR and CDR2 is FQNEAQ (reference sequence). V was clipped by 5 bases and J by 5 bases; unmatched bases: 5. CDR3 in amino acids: CASSPGTSGNNEQFF. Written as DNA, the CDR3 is TGTGCCAGCAGCCCCGGGACTAGCGGAAACAATGAGCAGTTCTTC.

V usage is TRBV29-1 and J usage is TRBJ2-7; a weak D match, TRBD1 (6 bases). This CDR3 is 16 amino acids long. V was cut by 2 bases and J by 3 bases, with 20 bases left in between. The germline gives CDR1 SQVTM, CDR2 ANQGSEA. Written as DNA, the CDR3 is TGCAGCGTTGAACACGATGATGGCCAGGGGCACTACGAGCAGTACTTC. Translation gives CSVEHDDGQGHYEQYF.

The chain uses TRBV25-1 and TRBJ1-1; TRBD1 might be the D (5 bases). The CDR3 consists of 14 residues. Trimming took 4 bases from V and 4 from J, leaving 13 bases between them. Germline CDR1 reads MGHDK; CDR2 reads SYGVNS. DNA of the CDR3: TGTGCCAGCAGTGCCCCGGGGGGGGTCACTGAAGCTTTCTTT. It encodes CASSAPGGVTEAFF.

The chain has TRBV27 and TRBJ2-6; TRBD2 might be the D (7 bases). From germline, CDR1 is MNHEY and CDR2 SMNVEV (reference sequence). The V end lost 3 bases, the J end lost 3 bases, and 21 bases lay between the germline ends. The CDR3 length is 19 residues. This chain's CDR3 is CASSFFGRGGRFGANVLTF. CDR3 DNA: TGTGCCAGCAGTTTCTTCGGAAGGGGGGGCAGGTTTGGGGCCAACGTCCTGACTTTC.

The CDR3 DNA sequence: TGTGCCAGCAGTGATCCTGGACAGGGACAGGGGGATGGCTACACCTTC. Its translation is CASSDPGQGQGDGYTF. The V gene is TRBV6-2 or TRBV6-3, the J gene TRBJ1-2, with TRBD1 identical over 11 bases. This CDR3 is built from 16 residues. The V gene's germline CDR1 is MNHEY and CDR2 SVGEGT. V trimming: 5 bases; J trimming: 6 bases; junction bases outside the gene matches: 11.

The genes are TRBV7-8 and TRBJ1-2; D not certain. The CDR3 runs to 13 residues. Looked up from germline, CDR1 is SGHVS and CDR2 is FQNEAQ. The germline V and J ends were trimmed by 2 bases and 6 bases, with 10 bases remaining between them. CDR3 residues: CASSLRPGDGYTF. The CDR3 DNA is TGTGCCAGCAGCTTACGTCCGGGTGATGGCTACACCTTC.

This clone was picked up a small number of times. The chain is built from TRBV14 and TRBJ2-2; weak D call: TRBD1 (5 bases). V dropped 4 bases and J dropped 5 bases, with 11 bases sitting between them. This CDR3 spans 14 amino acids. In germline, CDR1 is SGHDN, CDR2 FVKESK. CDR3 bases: TGTGCCAGCAGCCTTATTAGGGGTACCGGGGAGCTGTTTTTT. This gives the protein CASSLIRGTGELFF. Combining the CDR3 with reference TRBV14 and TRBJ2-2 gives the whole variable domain EAGVTQFPSHSVIEKGQTVTLRCDPISGHDNLYWYRRVMGKEIKFLLHFVKESKQDESGMPNNRFLAERTGGTYSTLKVQPAELEDSGVYFCASSLIRGTGELFFGEGSRLTVL.

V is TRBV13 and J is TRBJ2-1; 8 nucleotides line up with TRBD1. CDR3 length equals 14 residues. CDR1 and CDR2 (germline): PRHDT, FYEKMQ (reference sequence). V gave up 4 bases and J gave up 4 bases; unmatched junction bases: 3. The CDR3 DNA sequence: TGTGCCAGCAGCTCCGGACAGGGATACAATGAGCAGTTCTTC. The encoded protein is CASSSGQGYNEQFF.

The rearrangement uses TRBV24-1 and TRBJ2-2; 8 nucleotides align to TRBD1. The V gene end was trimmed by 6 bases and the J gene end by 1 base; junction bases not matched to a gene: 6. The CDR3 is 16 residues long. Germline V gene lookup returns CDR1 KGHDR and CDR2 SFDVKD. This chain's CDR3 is CATSPQGTGNTGELFF. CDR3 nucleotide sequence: TGTGCCACCAGTCCTCAGGGGACAGGGAACACCGGGGAGCTGTTTTTT.